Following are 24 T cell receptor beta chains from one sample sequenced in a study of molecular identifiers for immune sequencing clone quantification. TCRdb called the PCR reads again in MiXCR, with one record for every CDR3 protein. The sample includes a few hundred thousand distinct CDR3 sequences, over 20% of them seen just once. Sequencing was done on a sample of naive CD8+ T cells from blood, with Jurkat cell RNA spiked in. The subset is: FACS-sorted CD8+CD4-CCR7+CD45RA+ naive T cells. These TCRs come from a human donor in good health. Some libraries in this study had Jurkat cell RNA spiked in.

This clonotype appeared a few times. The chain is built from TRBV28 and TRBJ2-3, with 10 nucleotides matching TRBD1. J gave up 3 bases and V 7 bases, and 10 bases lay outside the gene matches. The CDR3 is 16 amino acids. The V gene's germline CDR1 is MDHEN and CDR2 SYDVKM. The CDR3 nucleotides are TGTGCCAGCACCCTCCGGACAGGGGGTATAACAGATACGCAGTATTTT. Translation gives CASTLRTGGITDTQYF.

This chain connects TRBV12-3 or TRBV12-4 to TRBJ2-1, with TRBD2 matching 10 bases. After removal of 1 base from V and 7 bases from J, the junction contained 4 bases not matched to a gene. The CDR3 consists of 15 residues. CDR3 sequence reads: CASSLVLAGVNEQFF. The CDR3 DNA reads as TGTGCCAGCAGTTTAGTCCTAGCGGGAGTAAATGAGCAGTTCTTC.

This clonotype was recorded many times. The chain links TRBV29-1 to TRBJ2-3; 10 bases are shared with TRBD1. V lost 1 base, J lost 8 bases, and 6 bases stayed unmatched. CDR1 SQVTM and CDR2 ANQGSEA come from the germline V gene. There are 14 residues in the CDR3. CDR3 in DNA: TGCAGCGTTGAAGGACAGGGGGCTTTTGGTACGCAGTATTTT. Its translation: CSVEGQGAFGTQYF.

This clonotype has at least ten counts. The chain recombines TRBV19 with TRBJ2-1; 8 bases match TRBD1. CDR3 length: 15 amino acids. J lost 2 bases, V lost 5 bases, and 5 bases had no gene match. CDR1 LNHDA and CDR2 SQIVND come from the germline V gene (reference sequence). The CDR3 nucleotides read TGTGCCAGTAGTGACGACAGGGGTCCCTACAATGAGCAGTTCTTC. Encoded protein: CASSDDRGPYNEQFF. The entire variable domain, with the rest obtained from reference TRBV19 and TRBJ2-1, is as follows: DGGITQSPKYLFRKEGQNVTLSCEQNLNHDAMYWYRQDPGQGLRLIYYSQIVNDFQKGDIAEGYSVSREKKESFPLTVTSAQKNPTAFYLCASSDDRGPYNEQFFGPGTRLTVL.

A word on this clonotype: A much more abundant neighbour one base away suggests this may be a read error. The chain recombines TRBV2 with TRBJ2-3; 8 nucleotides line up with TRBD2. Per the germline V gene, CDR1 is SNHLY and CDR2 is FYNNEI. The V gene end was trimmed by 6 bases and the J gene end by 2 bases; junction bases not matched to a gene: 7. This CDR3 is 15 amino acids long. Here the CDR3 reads CASRGLVGATDTQYF. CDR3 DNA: TGTGCCAGCAGGGGACTAGTGGGGGCCACAGATACGCAGTATTTT.

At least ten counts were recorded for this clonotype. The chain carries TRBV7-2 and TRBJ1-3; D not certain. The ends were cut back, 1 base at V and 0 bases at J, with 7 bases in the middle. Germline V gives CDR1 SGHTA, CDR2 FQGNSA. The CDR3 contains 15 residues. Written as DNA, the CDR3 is TGTGCCAGCAGCTTAGATGGTAACTCTGGAAACACCATATATTTT. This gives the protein CASSLDGNSGNTIYF. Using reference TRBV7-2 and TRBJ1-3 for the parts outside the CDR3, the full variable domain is GAGVSQSPSNKVTEKGKDVELRCDPISGHTALYWYRQSLGQGLEFLIYFQGNSAPDKSGLPSDRFSAERTGGSVSTLTIQRTQQEDSAVYLCASSLDGNSGNTIYFGEGSWLTVV.

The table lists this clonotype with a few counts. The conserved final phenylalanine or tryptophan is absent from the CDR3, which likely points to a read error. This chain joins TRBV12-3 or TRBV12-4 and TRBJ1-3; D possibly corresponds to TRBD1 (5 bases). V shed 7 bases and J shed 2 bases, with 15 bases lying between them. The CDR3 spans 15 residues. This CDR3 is CASTNPQEAGNTIYS. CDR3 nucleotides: TGTGCCAGCACCAATCCACAGGAGGCTGGAAACACCATATATTCT.

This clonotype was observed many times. The CDR3 region is CASSLSPPMSYEQYF. The CDR3 nucleotides read TGTGCCAGCAGCTTGAGTCCCCCGATGTCCTACGAGCAGTACTTC. This chain joins TRBV5-4 and TRBJ2-7; no definite D call. This CDR3 is 15 amino acids long. Trimming pared 1 base from V and 1 base from J, leaving 12 bases between. Germline V CDR1 and CDR2: SGHNT, YYREEE (reference sequence).

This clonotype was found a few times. CDR3 DNA sequence: TGTGCCAGCAGTGAACTTTTGACTCCGGACAACACTGAAGCTTTCTTT. Protein product: CASSELLTPDNTEAFF. This sequence joins TRBV2 and TRBJ1-1; D gene ambiguous. With 2 bases removed from V and 2 bases from J, the gap between germline ends came to 15 bases. The CDR3 length is 16 residues. The germline gives CDR1 SNHLY, CDR2 FYNNEI.

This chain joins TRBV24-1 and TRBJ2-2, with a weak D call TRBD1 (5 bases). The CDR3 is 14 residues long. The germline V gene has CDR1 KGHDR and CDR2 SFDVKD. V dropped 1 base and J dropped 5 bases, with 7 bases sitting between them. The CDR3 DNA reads TGTGCCACCAGTGATTTTAGGGGAACCGGGGAGCTGTTTTTT. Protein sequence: CATSDFRGTGELFF.

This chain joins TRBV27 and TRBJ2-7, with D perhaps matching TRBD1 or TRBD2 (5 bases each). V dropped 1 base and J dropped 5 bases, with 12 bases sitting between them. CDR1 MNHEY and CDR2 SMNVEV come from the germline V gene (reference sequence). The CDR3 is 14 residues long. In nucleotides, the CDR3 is TGTGCCAGCAGTTTATGGGGAATGGGGGACGAGCAGTACTTC. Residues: CASSLWGMGDEQYF.

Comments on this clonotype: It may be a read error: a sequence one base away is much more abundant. CDR3: CAGSIGQGSNQPQHF. As DNA, the CDR3 is TGTGCCGGTAGTATTGGACAGGGGAGCAATCAGCCCCAGCATTTT. This chain joins TRBV19 and TRBJ1-5, with 9 bases fitting TRBD1. The germline V gene has CDR1 LNHDA and CDR2 SQIVND (reference sequence). The CDR3 runs 15 residues.

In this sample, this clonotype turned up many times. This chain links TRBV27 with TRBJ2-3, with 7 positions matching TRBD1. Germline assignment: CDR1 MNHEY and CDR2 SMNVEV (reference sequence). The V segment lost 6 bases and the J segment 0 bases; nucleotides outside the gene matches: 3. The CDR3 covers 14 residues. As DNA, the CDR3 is TGTGCCAGCAGACAGGGGATCAGCACAGATACGCAGTATTTT. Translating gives CASRQGISTDTQYF.

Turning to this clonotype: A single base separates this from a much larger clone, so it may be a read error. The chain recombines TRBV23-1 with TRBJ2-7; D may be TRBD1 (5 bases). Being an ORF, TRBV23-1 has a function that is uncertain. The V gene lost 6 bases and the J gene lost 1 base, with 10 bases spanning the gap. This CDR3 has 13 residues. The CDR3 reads CASSQGRSYEQYF. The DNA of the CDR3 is TGCGCCAGCAGCCAGGGCAGGTCCTACGAGCAGTACTTC.

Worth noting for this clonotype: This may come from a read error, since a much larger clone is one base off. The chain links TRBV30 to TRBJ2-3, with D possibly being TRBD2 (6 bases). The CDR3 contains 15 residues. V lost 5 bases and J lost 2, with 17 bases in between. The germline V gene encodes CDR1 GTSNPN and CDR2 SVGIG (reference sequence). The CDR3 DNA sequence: TGTGCCTGGGGTGGAGGGGACGGATTCACAGATACGCAGTATTTT. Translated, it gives CAWGGGDGFTDTQYF.

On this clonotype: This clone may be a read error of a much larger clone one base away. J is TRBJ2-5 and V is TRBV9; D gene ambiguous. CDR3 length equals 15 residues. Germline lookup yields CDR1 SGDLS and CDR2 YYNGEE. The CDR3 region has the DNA TGTGCCAGCAGCCCCCTAGTTAGCTCACAAGGGACCCAGTACTTC. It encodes CASSPLVSSQGTQYF.

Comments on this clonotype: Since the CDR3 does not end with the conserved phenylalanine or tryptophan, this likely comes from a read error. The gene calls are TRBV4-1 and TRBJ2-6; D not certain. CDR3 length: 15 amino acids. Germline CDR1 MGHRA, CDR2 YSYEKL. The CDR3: CASSQGFSGANVLTI. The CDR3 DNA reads TGCGCCAGCAGCCAAGGATTCTCTGGAGCCAACGTCCTGACTATC.

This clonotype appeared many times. CDR3 DNA: TGTGCCAGCAGCTACGGGGACGCTGAAGCTTTCTTT. Residues: CASSYGDAEAFF. The gene calls are TRBV7-9 and TRBJ1-1; a weak D match, TRBD1 (5 bases). CDR3 size: 12 residues. V lost 4 bases, J lost 6 bases, and 9 bases lay in between. Germline CDR1 is SEHNR and CDR2 is FQNEAQ (reference sequence).

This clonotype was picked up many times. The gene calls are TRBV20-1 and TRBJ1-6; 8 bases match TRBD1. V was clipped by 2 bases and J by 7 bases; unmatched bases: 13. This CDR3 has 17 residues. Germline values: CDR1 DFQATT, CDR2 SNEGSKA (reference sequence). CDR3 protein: CSARTDREVYGNSPLHF. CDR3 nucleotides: TGCAGTGCTAGAACGGACAGGGAAGTGTATGGGAATTCACCCCTCCACTTT.

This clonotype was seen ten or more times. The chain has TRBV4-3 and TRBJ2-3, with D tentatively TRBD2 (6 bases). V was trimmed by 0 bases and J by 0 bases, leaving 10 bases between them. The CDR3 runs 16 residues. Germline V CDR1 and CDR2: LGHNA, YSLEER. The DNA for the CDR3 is TGCGCCAGCAGCCAAGAGTGGCTAGCGAGCACAGATACGCAGTATTTT. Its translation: CASSQEWLASTDTQYF.

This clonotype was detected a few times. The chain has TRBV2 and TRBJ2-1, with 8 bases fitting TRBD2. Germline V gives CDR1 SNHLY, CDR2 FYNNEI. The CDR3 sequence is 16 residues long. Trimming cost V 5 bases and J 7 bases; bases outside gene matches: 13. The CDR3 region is CASSLSSGPRWNEQFF. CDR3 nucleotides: TGTGCCAGCAGTCTTTCTAGCGGGCCCAGATGGAATGAGCAGTTCTTC.

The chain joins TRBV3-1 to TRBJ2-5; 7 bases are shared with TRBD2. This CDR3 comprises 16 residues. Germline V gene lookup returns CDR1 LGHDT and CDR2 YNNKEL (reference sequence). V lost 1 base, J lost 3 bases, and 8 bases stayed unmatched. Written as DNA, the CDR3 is TGTGCCAGCAGCCAAGTTCCCGCGAGCGGGGAAGAGACCCAGTACTTC. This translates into CASSQVPASGEETQYF.

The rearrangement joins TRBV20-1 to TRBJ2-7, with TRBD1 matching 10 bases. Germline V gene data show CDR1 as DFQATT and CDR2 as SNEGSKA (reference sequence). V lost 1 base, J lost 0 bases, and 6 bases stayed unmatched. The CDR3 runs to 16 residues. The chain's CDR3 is CSARALGQGSSYEQYF. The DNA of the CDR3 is TGCAGTGCTAGAGCCCTGGGACAGGGGAGCTCCTACGAGCAGTACTTC.

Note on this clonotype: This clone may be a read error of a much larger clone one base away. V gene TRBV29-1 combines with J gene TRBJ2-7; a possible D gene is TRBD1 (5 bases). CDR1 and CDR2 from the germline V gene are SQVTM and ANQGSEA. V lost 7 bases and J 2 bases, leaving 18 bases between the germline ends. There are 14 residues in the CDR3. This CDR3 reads CSADLSRDTYEQYF. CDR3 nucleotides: TGCAGCGCCGACCTTAGCAGGGATACCTACGAGCAGTACTTC.